In this sample, the clone carrying this T cell receptor beta chain turned up once. This entry is derived from a study of blood T cell repertoires in COVID-19. Study overall: The study drew acute and convalescent COVID-19 samples from the United States, Italy and Spain. T cells, B-cell-depleted T cells, or PBMCs supplied cDNA or gDNA.

Germline V gene lookup returns CDR1 SNHLY and CDR2 FYNNEI. J was trimmed by 3 bases and V by 6 bases; bases with no gene match: 8. There are 14 residues in the CDR3. Original handling: Amplification of reference gene primers was used by the study to estimate nucleated cell counts. The table came from immunoSEQ multiplex PCR; TCRdb's copy has only in-frame clones and leaves some out. Clonal size and the V and J genes are those of that table, whereas D and trimming came from the DNA. The sample yields tens of thousands of clones, around 80% seen once. The TCR comes from a woman of 80 years or more with acute or convalescent COVID-19. The chain joins TRBV2 to TRBJ2-7, with TRBD1 matching 7 bases. The sequenced sample was peripheral blood. CDR3 sequence reads: CASRARDSGYEQYF. The DNA for the CDR3 is TGTGCCAGCAGAGCCAGGGACAGCGGCTACGAGCAGTACTTC. The whole variable domain, filled in from reference TRBV2 and TRBJ2-7, reads EPEVTQTPSHQVTQMGQEVILRCVPISNHLYFYWYRQILGQKVEFLVSFYNNEISEKSEIFDDQFSVERPDGSNFTLKIRSTKLEDSAMYFCASRARDSGYEQYFGPGTRLTVT.